Listed here are 8 T cell receptor beta chains from one sample, sequenced in a study of blood T cells in healthy people across ages. Then a second PCR, running roughly 7 to 11 cycles, was carried out with a sample-barcoded 5' primer and a J-beta primer mix. TCRdb ran MiXCR on the 5' RACE reads and lists one entry per CDR3 protein. The sample records roughly 1,500,000 distinct CDR3 sequences, around 42% being singletons. Input material: blood. Receptors were obtained from a woman aged 18-29 years in good health.

The J gene is TRBJ1-1, the V gene TRBV2; tentative D call: TRBD1 (6 bases). Trimming took off 6 bases at V and 7 bases at J, with 15 bases between the two ends. The CDR3 contains 13 residues. The germline V gene has CDR1 SNHLY and CDR2 FYNNEI. CDR3 nucleotides: TGTGCCAGCAGCCTCTTCGGGACAATTGAAGCTTTCTTT. It encodes CASSLFGTIEAFF.

The chain combines TRBV4-3 with TRBJ1-6; a possible D gene is TRBD1 (6 bases). CDR1 and CDR2 (germline): LGHNA, YSLEER. The ends were cut back, 3 bases at V and 8 bases at J, with 11 bases in the middle. The CDR3 runs 14 residues. The DNA for the CDR3 is TGCGCCAGCAGCCACCTGGACAGCTATTCACCCCTCCACTTT. It yields the protein CASSHLDSYSPLHF.

In this sample, this clonotype turned up a few times. V is TRBV24-1 and J is TRBJ2-1; 9 nucleotides match TRBD1. The ends lost 4 bases at V and 6 bases at J; junction bases unmatched: 9. Per germline, CDR1 KGHDR and CDR2 SFDVKD. The CDR3 runs to 16 residues. The CDR3 nucleotides are TGTGCCACCAGTGACCCTGGCCTGACAGGGGGCAATGAGCAGTTCTTC. Its protein is CATSDPGLTGGNEQFF.

There are a few counts of this clonotype. The rearrangement uses TRBV20-1 and TRBJ2-7; D not certain. In germline, CDR1 is DFQATT, CDR2 SNEGSKA (reference sequence). There are 13 residues in the CDR3. With 2 bases removed from V and 1 base from J, the gap between germline ends came to 9 bases. The chain's CDR3 is CSARQAISYEQYF. DNA for the CDR3: TGCAGTGCTAGACAGGCAATTTCCTACGAGCAGTACTTC.

This clonotype was counted a few times. The CDR3 reads CASSQGTVNTGELFF. In DNA form, the CDR3 reads TGTGCCAGCAGTCAGGGGACAGTCAACACCGGGGAGCTGTTTTTT. This sequence joins TRBV12-3 or TRBV12-4 and TRBJ2-2, with TRBD1 identical over 7 bases. The ends lost 5 bases at V and 2 bases at J; junction bases unmatched: 5. The CDR3 is 15 residues long.

This clonotype occurred many times. The rearrangement joins TRBV10-3 to TRBJ1-2; TRBD1 is a possible D gene (5 bases). This CDR3 comprises 12 residues. Trimming took off 6 bases at V and 2 bases at J, with 7 bases between the two ends. Germline assignment: CDR1 ENHRY and CDR2 SYGVKD. The CDR3 is CAISGTNYGYTF. The DNA of the CDR3 is TGTGCCATCAGCGGGACGAACTATGGCTACACCTTC.

This clonotype was detected a few times. The chain uses TRBV10-3 and TRBJ1-1; unclear D gene. This CDR3 has 14 residues. The germline V and J ends were trimmed by 0 bases and 1 base, with 6 bases remaining between them. The V gene's germline CDR1 is ENHRY and CDR2 SYGVKD. This chain's CDR3 is CAISESLRNTEAFF. The DNA of the CDR3 is TGTGCCATCAGTGAGTCATTAAGGAACACTGAAGCTTTCTTT.

A few counts support this clonotype. The rearrangement links TRBV12-3 or TRBV12-4 to TRBJ1-2, with TRBD1 matching over 8 bases. CDR3 length: 15 amino acids. V gave up 7 bases and J gave up 2 bases; unmatched junction bases: 9. The CDR3 region has the DNA TGTGCCAGCACCATCCTGACAGGGGAGAACTATGGCTACACCTTC. Encoded protein: CASTILTGENYGYTF.